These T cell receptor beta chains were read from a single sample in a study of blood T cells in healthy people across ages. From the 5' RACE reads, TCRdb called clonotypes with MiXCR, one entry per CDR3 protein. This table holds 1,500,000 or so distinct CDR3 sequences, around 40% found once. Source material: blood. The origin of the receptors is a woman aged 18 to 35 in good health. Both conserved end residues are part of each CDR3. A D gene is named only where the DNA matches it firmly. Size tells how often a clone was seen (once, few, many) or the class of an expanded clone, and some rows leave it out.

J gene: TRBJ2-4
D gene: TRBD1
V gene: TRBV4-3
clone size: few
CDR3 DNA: TGCGCCAGCAGCCAAGAGAGGACAGGGGCCAAAAACATTCAGTACTTC
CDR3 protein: CASSQERTGAKNIQYF

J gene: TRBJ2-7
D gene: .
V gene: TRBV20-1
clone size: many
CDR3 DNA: TGCAGTTCAATGAGAGAGAACGAGCAGTACTTC
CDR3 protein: CSSMRENEQYF

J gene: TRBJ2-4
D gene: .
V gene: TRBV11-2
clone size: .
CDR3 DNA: TGTGCCAGCTCGGGTGCGGCGGGATTAGCCAAAAACATTCAGTACTTC
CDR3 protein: CASSGAAGLAKNIQYF

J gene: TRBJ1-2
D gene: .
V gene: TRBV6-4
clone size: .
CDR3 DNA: TGTGCCAGCAGTGAATCTTGCAGGGGCCAAAAAACCTATGGCTACACCTTC
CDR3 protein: CASSESCRGQKTYGYTF

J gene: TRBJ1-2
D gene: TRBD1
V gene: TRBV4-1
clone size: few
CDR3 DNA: TGCGCCAGCAGCCATCCCACAGGGGCAGAAAATGGCTACACCTTC
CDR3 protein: CASSHPTGAENGYTF

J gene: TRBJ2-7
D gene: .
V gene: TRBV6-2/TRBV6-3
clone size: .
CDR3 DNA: TGTGCCAGCAGTTACAGAACGGGGGAGGTTTCCTACGAGCAGTACTTC
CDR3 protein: CASSYRTGEVSYEQYF

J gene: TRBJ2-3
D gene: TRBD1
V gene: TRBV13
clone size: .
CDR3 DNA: TGTGCCAGCAGCCCACGGGACAGCAAGTATACTAGCACAGATACGCAGTATTTT
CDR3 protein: CASSPRDSKYTSTDTQYF

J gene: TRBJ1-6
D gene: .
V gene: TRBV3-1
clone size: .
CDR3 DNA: TGTGCCAGCAGCCAAGATAGCGGGCCGAGGGGTAATTCACCCCTCCACTTT
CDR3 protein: CASSQDSGPRGNSPLHF

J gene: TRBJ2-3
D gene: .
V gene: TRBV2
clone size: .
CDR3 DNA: TGTGCCAGCAAAGACTGGGGGGAGCAGTATTTT
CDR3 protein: CASKDWGEQYF

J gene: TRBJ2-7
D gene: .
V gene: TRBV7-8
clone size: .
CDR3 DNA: TGTGCCAGCGTCGCGGGACGGTGGGCTGGCAATGAGCGGTACTTC
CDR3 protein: CASVAGRWAGNERYF

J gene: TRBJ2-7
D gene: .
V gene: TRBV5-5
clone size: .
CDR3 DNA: TGTGCCAGCAGCTTCTTGACCGAGAGCTCCTACAATGAGCAGTACTTC
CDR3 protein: CASSFLTESSYNEQYF

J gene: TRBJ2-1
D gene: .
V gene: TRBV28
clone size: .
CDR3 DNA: TGTGCCACCCTGAGGGGTGGGGTTTTCGATGAGCAGTTCTTC
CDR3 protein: CATLRGGVFDEQFF

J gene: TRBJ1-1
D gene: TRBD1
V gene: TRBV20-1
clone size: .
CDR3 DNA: TGCAGTAACCAACAGGGGTCTTTTATGAACACTGAAGCTTTCTTT
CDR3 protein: CSNQQGSFMNTEAFF

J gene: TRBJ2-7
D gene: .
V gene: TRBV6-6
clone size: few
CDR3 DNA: TGTGCCAGCAGTCCCCCTACAGTAAGCTACGAGCAGTACTTC
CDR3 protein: CASSPPTVSYEQYF

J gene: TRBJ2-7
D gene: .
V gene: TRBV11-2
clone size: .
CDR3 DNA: TGTGCCAGCAGCCCCGACTGGAGCTCCTACGAGCAGTACTTC
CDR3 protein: CASSPDWSSYEQYF

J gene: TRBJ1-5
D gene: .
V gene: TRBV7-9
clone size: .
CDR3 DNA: TGTGCCAGCAGCTTAGTCCAAGGCATGCCTGACAATCAGCCCCAGCATTTT
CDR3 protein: CASSLVQGMPDNQPQHF

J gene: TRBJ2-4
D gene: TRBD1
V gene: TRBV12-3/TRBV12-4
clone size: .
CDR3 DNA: TGTGCCAGCAGTTTAGCCTGGGCAACGGACAGGGTAACCAAAAACATTCAGTACTTC
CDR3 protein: CASSLAWATDRVTKNIQYF

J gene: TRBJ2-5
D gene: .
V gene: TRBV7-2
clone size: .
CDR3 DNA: TGTGCCAGCAGCTTAGGGAGGCTAAGGCGGGAGACCCAGTACTTC
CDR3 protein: CASSLGRLRRETQYF